A single sample is the source of the 11 T cell receptor beta chains below, sequenced in a study of T cells in Graves' hyperthyroidism and ophthalmopathy. Amplified regions were TCR beta CDR3 sequences from RNA transcripts. First-round RT-PCR with HTBI primers amplified the TCR CDR3 region. TCRdb called the multiplex PCR reads again in MiXCR, with one record for every CDR3 protein. The table records around 260,000 distinct CDR3 sequences, 20% to 30% of them present only once. The sample taken for sequencing was blood. Every receptor here comes from a man in his forties with Graves' hyperthyroidism that later progressed to Graves' ophthalmopathy.

This clonotype was detected many times. The J gene is TRBJ1-5, the V gene TRBV18; no definite D call. Germline CDR1 is KGHSH and CDR2 is LQKENI. Trimming left V 6 bases short and J 7 bases short, with 13 bases between. The CDR3 is 13 amino acids. The CDR3 DNA sequence: TGTGCCAGCTCGGATGCCGGGGTCCAGCCCCAGCATTTT. Translated, it gives CASSDAGVQPQHF.

The chain links TRBV15 to TRBJ2-2; possibly TRBD2 for D (5 bases). Trimming cost V 1 base and J 5 bases, with 11 bases left between them. Germline lookup yields CDR1 LNHNV and CDR2 YYDKDF (reference sequence). The CDR3 sequence is 15 residues long. CDR3 amino acids: CATSRARGRTGELFF. The CDR3, as DNA: TGTGCCACCAGCAGAGCGAGAGGGCGTACCGGGGAGCTGTTTTTT.

Many counts were recorded for this clonotype. The V gene is TRBV12-3 or TRBV12-4, the J gene TRBJ1-1; possibly TRBD1 for D (6 bases). Trimming cost V 7 bases and J 5 bases, with 11 bases left between them. The CDR3 spans 12 residues. In DNA form, the CDR3 reads TGTGCCAGCACCTTACAGGGTACTGAAGCTTTCTTT. Its protein is CASTLQGTEAFF.

This clonotype was seen repeatedly, ten times or more. This chain links TRBV19 with TRBJ2-2; a possible D gene is TRBD2 (6 bases). The CDR3 spans 15 residues. V lost 6 bases and J 4 bases, leaving 15 bases between the germline ends. Germline V gene sequence: CDR1 LNHDA, CDR2 SQIVND (reference sequence). The CDR3 nucleotides read TGTGCCAGTAGCCTCGGGAGAGAAATCACCGGGGAGCTGTTTTTT. Translation: CASSLGREITGELFF.

This clonotype was detected many times. The V call is TRBV25-1, the J call TRBJ2-7; no reliable D call. The V end lost 10 bases, the J end lost 6 bases, and 16 bases lay between the germline ends. CDR1 and CDR2 (germline): MGHDK, SYGVNS. The CDR3 has 12 amino acids. CDR3 DNA: TGTGCCACCTCCTCGCCTCTACGCGAGCAGTACTTC. Amino acids: CATSSPLREQYF.

This clonotype appeared many times. The genes are TRBV20-1 and TRBJ2-7; D unresolved. The CDR3 runs 11 residues. Germline-derived CDR1 and CDR2 are DFQATT and SNEGSKA (reference sequence). Trimming took 3 bases from V and 3 from J, leaving 6 bases between them. The CDR3 nucleotides read TGCAGTGCTAGGGTCGTCTACGAGCAGTACTTC. It is translated as CSARVVYEQYF.

This clonotype showed up many times. The rearrangement uses TRBV24-1 and TRBJ1-2; tentatively, D is TRBD1 (5 bases). Germline CDR1 reads KGHDR; CDR2 reads SFDVKD. The V and J ends lost 1 base and 3 bases respectively, with 8 bases between them. This CDR3 region has 14 residues. CDR3 nucleotide sequence: TGTGCCACCAGTGATTTCGACAGCGACTATGGCTACACCTTC. It yields the protein CATSDFDSDYGYTF.

The J gene is TRBJ1-3, the V gene TRBV11-2; no clear D gene. The CDR3 is 17 residues long. Trimming removed 3 bases from V and 4 bases from J, with 19 bases in between. CDR1 is SGHAT, CDR2 FQNNGV, per germline. CDR3: CASSFTPVRTGGNTIYF. In DNA, the CDR3 is TGTGCCAGCAGCTTTACCCCCGTCAGGACGGGAGGAAACACCATATATTTT. Drawing the rest from reference TRBV11-2 and TRBJ1-3, the complete variable domain is EAGVAQSPRYKIIEKRQSVAFWCNPISGHATLYWYQQILGQGPKLLIQFQNNGVVDDSQLPKDRFSAERLKGVDSTLKIQPAKLEDSAVYLCASSFTPVRTGGNTIYFGEGSWLTVV.

This clonotype was seen repeatedly, ten times or more. This sequence may be a read error, since a much larger clone differs from it by one base. This rearrangement joins TRBV6-1 to TRBJ1-2, with 7 bases fitting TRBD1. CDR1 is MNHNS, CDR2 SASEGT, per germline. CDR3 length equals 14 residues. CDR3 amino acids: CASTGTATNYGHTF. CDR3 bases: TGTGCCAGCACCGGGACAGCGACTAACTATGGCCACACCTTC.

In this sample, this clonotype turned up many times. J is TRBJ2-5 and V is TRBV24-1; TRBD1 aligns across 8 bases. Germline values: CDR1 KGHDR, CDR2 SFDVKD. The CDR3 has 17 residues. After removal of 4 bases from V and 5 bases from J, the junction contained 14 bases not matched to a gene. The CDR3 DNA sequence: TGTGCCACCAGTGAACCTGCAGGGGGCGAGGCAAGTGAGACCCAGTACTTC. Translated, it gives CATSEPAGGEASETQYF.

This clonotype was seen many times. J is TRBJ1-5 and V is TRBV20-1; D unresolved. Trimming removed 3 bases from V and 9 bases from J, with 21 bases in between. The CDR3 is 15 amino acids. Germline-derived CDR1 and CDR2 are DFQATT and SNEGSKA (reference sequence). The CDR3 DNA sequence: TGCAGTGCTAGTGGGCGCTCTGGGCCCGTGTGGCCCCAGCATTTT. It codes for CSASGRSGPVWPQHF.